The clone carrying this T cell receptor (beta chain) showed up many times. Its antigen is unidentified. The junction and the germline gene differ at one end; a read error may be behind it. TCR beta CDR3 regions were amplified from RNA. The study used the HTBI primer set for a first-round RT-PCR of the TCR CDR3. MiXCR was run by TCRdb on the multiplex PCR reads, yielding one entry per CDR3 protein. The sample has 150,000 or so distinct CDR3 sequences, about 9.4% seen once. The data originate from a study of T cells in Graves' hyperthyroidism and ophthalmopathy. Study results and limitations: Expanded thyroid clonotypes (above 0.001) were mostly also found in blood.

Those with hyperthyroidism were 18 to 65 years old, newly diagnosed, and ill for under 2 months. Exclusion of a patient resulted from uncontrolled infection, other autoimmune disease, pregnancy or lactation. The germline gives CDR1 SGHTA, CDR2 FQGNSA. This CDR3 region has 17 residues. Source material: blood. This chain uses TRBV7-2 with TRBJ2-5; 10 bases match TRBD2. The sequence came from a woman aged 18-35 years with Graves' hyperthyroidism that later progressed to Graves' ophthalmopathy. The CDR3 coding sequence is TGTGCCAGCAGCTTGGACCTCGCTAGCGGGAGCCAAAAGACCCAGTACTTC. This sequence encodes CASSLDLASGSQKTQYF.